This passage covers 21 T cell receptor beta chains from one sample sequenced in a study of blood T cells in healthy people across ages. For the second PCR, which ran for 7 to 11 cycles, a sample-barcoded 5' primer and a J-beta primer mix were used. TCRdb used MiXCR to reprocess the 5' RACE reads, holding one entry per CDR3 protein. This table holds approximately 1.5 million distinct CDR3 sequences, approximately 32% found once. The source material was blood. These receptors were taken from a young woman in good health.

To note about this clonotype: A much larger clone sits a single nucleotide away, making a read error possible. CDR3 protein: CSSATGKNIQYF. DNA for the CDR3: TGCAGTTCCGCGACAGGGAAGAACATTCAGTACTTC. V gene TRBV20-1 combines with J gene TRBJ2-4; 7 bases fit TRBD1. Germline trimming cut 8 bases from V and 7 bases from J; bases unmatched to any gene: 8. The CDR3 extends over 12 amino acids. CDR1 and CDR2 from the germline V gene are DFQATT and SNEGSKA (reference sequence).

The rearrangement joins TRBV6-1 to TRBJ1-2; D perhaps matches TRBD1 (5 bases). The CDR3 totals 14 residues. Germline V gene lookup returns CDR1 MNHNS and CDR2 SASEGT. The V gene lost 6 bases and the J gene lost 4 bases, with 15 bases spanning the gap. The CDR3 DNA reads as TGTGCCAGCAGCGTCGGGGGGGAAGCCTATGGCTACACCTTC. It encodes CASSVGGEAYGYTF.

V usage is TRBV4-1 and J usage is TRBJ2-2; 8 nucleotides match TRBD1. CDR3 length equals 15 residues. The germline V gene encodes CDR1 MGHRA and CDR2 YSYEKL. J gave up 8 bases and V 4 bases, and 9 bases lay outside the gene matches. Written as DNA, the CDR3 is TGCGCCAGCAGCCCAGGCAGGGGGCTACTAGGGGAGCTGTTTTTT. Protein product: CASSPGRGLLGELFF.

This clonotype has only a few counts. The chain joins TRBV12-3 or TRBV12-4 to TRBJ1-5; D possibly corresponds to TRBD1 (6 bases). With 1 base removed from V and 6 bases from J, the gap between germline ends came to 10 bases. The CDR3 is 14 amino acids. DNA of the CDR3: TGTGCCAGCAGTTTAGGGGGGGCTCTTCAGCCCCAGCATTTT. The encoded protein is CASSLGGALQPQHF.

This sequence joins TRBV2 and TRBJ2-7, with 14 bases aligning to TRBD2. The CDR3 is 19 residues long. Germline V CDR1 and CDR2: SNHLY, FYNNEI. The V and J ends lost 5 bases and 7 bases, in that order; junction bases with no gene match: 19. CDR3: CASSPTPGLAGGGAGEQYF. As DNA, the CDR3 is TGTGCCAGCAGTCCGACGCCAGGACTAGCGGGAGGTGGAGCGGGTGAGCAGTACTTC.

The chain combines TRBV18 with TRBJ1-1, with D tentatively TRBD1 (6 bases). Trimming stripped 0 bases from V and 6 bases from J, with 14 bases between. The CDR3 sequence is 15 residues long. The germline CDR1 and CDR2 sequences are KGHSH and LQKENI. CDR3 DNA sequence: TGTGCCAGCTCACCACCGAACACAGGGATTCCTGAAGCTTTCTTT. It is translated as CASSPPNTGIPEAFF.

Note on this clonotype: The junction does not match germline at one end; this may be a read error. The chain joins TRBV9 to TRBJ1-4; D ambiguous. The CDR3 is made up of 15 amino acids. Germline-derived CDR1 and CDR2 are SGDLS and YYNGEE. This CDR3 reads CASSVGLTTNEELFF. In nucleotides, the CDR3 is TGTGCCAGCAGCGTAGGGTTAACAACTAATGAAGAACTGTTTTTT.

This clonotype was found a few times. V and J are TRBV25-1 and TRBJ1-5; no clear D gene. Trimming shortened V by 1 base and J by 9 bases, and 10 bases separated the two germline ends. The CDR3 has 13 amino acids. In germline, CDR1 is MGHDK, CDR2 SYGVNS. CDR3 in amino acids: CASSESGRGPQHF. For the CDR3, the DNA is TGTGCCAGCAGTGAATCGGGCCGAGGGCCCCAGCATTTT. The variable domain in full, with the rest retrieved from reference TRBV25-1 and TRBJ1-5, is EADIYQTPRYLVIGTGKKITLECSQTMGHDKMYWYQQDPGMELHLIHYSYGVNSTEKGDLSSESTVSRIRTEHFPLTLESARPSHTSQYLCASSESGRGPQHFGDGTRLSIL.

This clonotype occurred many times. This chain links TRBV20-1 with TRBJ2-7; D might be TRBD1 (6 bases). The CDR3 runs 11 residues. Trimming cost V 5 bases and J 7 bases, with 12 bases left between them. CDR1 and CDR2 (germline): DFQATT, SNEGSKA (reference sequence). The CDR3 DNA sequence: TGCAGTGCTGGAACAGGGTTTGAGCAGTACTTC. Translating it yields CSAGTGFEQYF.

V gene TRBV12-3 or TRBV12-4 combines with J gene TRBJ2-2; TRBD1 matches 7 bases. The CDR3 is 13 residues long. V gave up 6 bases and J gave up 7 bases; unmatched junction bases: 5. This CDR3 is CASSPHRGGELFF. In DNA form, the CDR3 reads TGTGCCAGCAGCCCTCACAGGGGCGGGGAGCTGTTTTTT.

V is TRBV30 and J is TRBJ2-4, with D perhaps matching TRBD2 (7 bases). The CDR3 covers 14 residues. The germline CDR1 and CDR2 sequences are GTSNPN and SVGIG (reference sequence). V lost 4 bases, J lost 5 bases, and 15 bases lay in between. Here the CDR3 reads CAWNLGGGENIQYF. CDR3 sequence (DNA): TGTGCCTGGAATCTGGGGGGGGGCGAAAACATTCAGTACTTC.

This clonotype was seen more than once but under ten times. The gene calls are TRBV4-1 and TRBJ1-2, with D unclear. The CDR3 spans 13 residues. The germline V and J ends were trimmed by 1 base and 2 bases, with 5 bases remaining between them. Germline-derived CDR1 and CDR2 are MGHRA and YSYEKL. CDR3 amino acids: CASSQALNYGYTF. CDR3 bases: TGCGCCAGCAGCCAAGCACTCAACTATGGCTACACCTTC.

On this clonotype itself: A much larger clone sits a single nucleotide away, making a read error possible. The chain joins TRBV29-1 to TRBJ2-5; weak D call: TRBD1 (5 bases). The end of the DNA is better explained by TRBJ2-7, so the J call may be wrong. Looked up from germline, CDR1 is SQVTM and CDR2 is ANQGSEA. This CDR3 has 13 residues. As DNA, the CDR3 is TGCAGCGTCGTTACTCCAGGGTACTACGAGCAGTACTTC. It codes for CSVVTPGYYEQYF.

The chain's CDR3 is CASSDGDRRNYGYTF. The CDR3 nucleotides are TGTGCCAGCAGCGACGGGGACAGAAGAAACTATGGCTACACCTTC. The V and J genes are TRBV7-3 and TRBJ1-2, with 7 bases fitting TRBD1. CDR1 is SGHTA, CDR2 FQGTGA, per germline. This CDR3 is built from 15 residues. The trim removed 5 bases at V and 2 bases at J, leaving 8 bases unmatched. Together with reference TRBV7-3 and TRBJ1-2, the CDR3 gives the full variable domain: GAGVSQTPSNKVTEKGKYVELRCDPISGHTALYWYRQSLGQGPEFLIYFQGTGAADDSGLPNDRFFAVRPEGSVSTLKIQRTERGDSAVYLCASSDGDRRNYGYTFGSGTRLTVV.

V usage is TRBV3-1 and J usage is TRBJ1-1, with D possibly TRBD1 on 6 matching bases. Germline V CDR1 and CDR2: LGHDT, YNNKEL (reference sequence). There are 15 residues in the CDR3. Trimming removed 5 bases from V and 0 bases from J, with 13 bases in between. The CDR3 region is CASSLRGALNTEAFF. In nucleotides, the CDR3 is TGTGCCAGCAGCTTAAGGGGGGCGTTGAACACTGAAGCTTTCTTT.

This clonotype was seen only a few times. At one end the junction does not follow the germline gene, possibly because of a read error. The V and J genes are TRBV20-1 and TRBJ2-3; 8 positions agree with TRBD2. In germline, CDR1 is DFQATT, CDR2 SNEGSKA (reference sequence). CDR3 length equals 16 residues. The CDR3 DNA follows: TGCAATGCTTCACGGGTAGCGGGACCTACCACAGATACGCAGTATTTT. Translating it yields CNASRVAGPTTDTQYF.

The rearrangement uses TRBV4-1 and TRBJ2-3; TRBD2 matches 8 bases. This CDR3 is built from 16 residues. Germline V lookup: CDR1 MGHRA, CDR2 YSYEKL. V was pared by 1 base and J by 6 bases, with 9 bases of the junction left unmatched. The CDR3 sequence is CASSQASGTRVDTQYF. For the CDR3, the DNA is TGCGCCAGCAGCCAAGCCTCGGGGACTAGAGTGGATACGCAGTATTTT.

The CDR3 loop reads CASSSPVVNYGYTF. DNA of the CDR3: TGTGCCAGCAGCTCCCCGGTGGTAAACTATGGCTACACCTTC. The chain employs TRBV4-2 and TRBJ1-2; the D is unclear. The CDR3 spans 14 residues. CDR1 and CDR2 from the germline V gene are LGHNA and YNFKEQ. V was clipped by 5 bases and J by 2 bases, with 12 bases between them.

The chain joins TRBV7-2 to TRBJ2-5; 8 bases match TRBD2. Germline V gene sequence: CDR1 SGHTA, CDR2 FQGNSA. After removal of 5 bases from V and 6 bases from J, the junction contained 11 bases not matched to a gene. The CDR3 is made up of 15 amino acids. The CDR3 bases are TGTGCCAGCAGCCCGGAACGGGAGGGAGTAAAGACCCAGTACTTC. It yields the protein CASSPEREGVKTQYF.

In this sample, this clonotype turned up a few times. This chain joins TRBV20-1 and TRBJ2-3; 7 nucleotides agree with TRBD2. J lost 2 bases, V lost 1 base, and 9 bases had no gene match. This CDR3 has 16 amino acids. Germline V CDR1 and CDR2: DFQATT, SNEGSKA (reference sequence). CDR3 nucleotides: TGCAGTGCTAGAGTCGGCGGGAGAGGATTCACAGATACGCAGTATTTT. Amino acid sequence: CSARVGGRGFTDTQYF.

The chain combines TRBV20-1 with TRBJ2-6; D is perhaps TRBD2 (6 bases). The CDR3 extends over 15 amino acids. The V and J ends lost 6 bases and 0 bases respectively, with 12 bases between them. Per germline, CDR1 DFQATT and CDR2 SNEGSKA (reference sequence). CDR3 coding DNA: TGCAGTGCGCGGGACGCCGACTCTGGGGCCAACGTCCTGACTTTC. Protein product: CSARDADSGANVLTF.